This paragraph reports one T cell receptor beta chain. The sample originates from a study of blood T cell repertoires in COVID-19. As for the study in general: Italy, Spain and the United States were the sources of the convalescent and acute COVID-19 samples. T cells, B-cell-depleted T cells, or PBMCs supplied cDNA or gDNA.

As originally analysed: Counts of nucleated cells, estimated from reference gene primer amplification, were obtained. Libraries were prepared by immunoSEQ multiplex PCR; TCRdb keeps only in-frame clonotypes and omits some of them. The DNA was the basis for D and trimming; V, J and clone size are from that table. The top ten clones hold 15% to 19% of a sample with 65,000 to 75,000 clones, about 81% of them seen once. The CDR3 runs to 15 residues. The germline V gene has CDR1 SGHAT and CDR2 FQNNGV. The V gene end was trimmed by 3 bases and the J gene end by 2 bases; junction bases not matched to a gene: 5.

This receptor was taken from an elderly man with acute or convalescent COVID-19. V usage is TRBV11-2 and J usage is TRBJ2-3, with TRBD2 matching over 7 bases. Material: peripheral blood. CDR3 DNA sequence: TGTGCCAGCAGCTTTGGCGGGAGCCCCACAGATACGCAGTATTTT. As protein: CASSFGGSPTDTQYF.